This paragraph covers one T cell receptor (beta chain) sequence. Antigen specificity is unknown. The data stem from a study of T-cell reconstitution after alpha-beta-depleted transplantation in children. Study observations and caveats: Diversity of TCRbeta at day 60 was high in some patients, arising from surviving recipient T cells and thymic progenitors.

V shed 3 bases and J shed 3 bases, with 15 bases lying between them. Germline V gives CDR1 GTSNPN, CDR2 SVGIG (reference sequence). The CDR3 has 15 residues. TCRbeta library preparation incorporated unique molecular identifiers. TCRdb processed the PCR reads anew with MiXCR; each CDR3 protein has one entry. In the table there are tens of thousands of distinct CDR3 sequences, about 10% of which are singletons. The input for sequencing was PBMCs, mostly from graft donor cells, taken 60 days after TCRalphabeta/CD19-depleted stem cell transplant. J is TRBJ2-1 and V is TRBV30, with TRBD2 as a possible D gene (5 bases). This TCR was recovered from a male patient between 2 and 15 years old who had a stem cell transplant for chronic granulomatous disease, so the T cells may come from the graft donor. CDR3 sequence: CAWRGPSSYYNEQFF. CDR3 DNA sequence: TGTGCCTGGAGAGGGCCTAGCAGCTACTACAATGAGCAGTTCTTC.